This T cell receptor beta chain was observed in a study of blood T cell repertoires in COVID-19. TCRdb's table, derived via immunoSEQ multiplex PCR, lists solely in-frame clones and lacks some. The sample yields 90,000 to 100,000 clones, about 86% seen once. Germline V gene lookup returns CDR1 SGHDN and CDR2 FVKESK. The CDR3 length is 17 residues. V lost 1 base, J lost 0 bases, and 7 bases stayed unmatched. The receptor was derived from an elderly man with acute or convalescent COVID-19. Sequenced input: peripheral blood. The chain employs TRBV14 and TRBJ1-1, with 8 bases lining up with TRBD1. CDR3 sequence: CASSQVLQGVLNTEAFF. Here the CDR3 DNA reads TGTGCCAGCAGCCAAGTACTACAGGGGGTATTGAACACTGAAGCTTTCTTT. The full variable domain, rest sourced from reference TRBV14 and TRBJ1-1, is EAGVTQFPSHSVIEKGQTVTLRCDPISGHDNLYWYRRVMGKEIKFLLHFVKESKQDESGMPNNRFLAERTGGTYSTLKVQPAELEDSGVYFCASSQVLQGVLNTEAFFGQGTRLTVV.